What follows describes a single TCR beta chain. Its matching antigen is unknown. This sample stems from a study of T cells in Graves' hyperthyroidism and ophthalmopathy. Whole-study findings and limits: Through a model of 13 V-J features, ophthalmopathy was separated from stable hyperthyroidism.

V lost 2 bases and J lost 6; bases outside the gene matches: 17. CDR1 and CDR2 from the germline V gene are MNHEY and SMNVEV (reference sequence). This CDR3 contains 19 residues. RNA transcripts provided the source from which TCR beta CDR3 regions were amplified. The HTBI set primed first-round TCR CDR3 RT-PCR. TCRdb re-analysed the multiplex PCR reads in MiXCR, keeping a single row per CDR3 protein. This sample has 700,000 or so distinct CDR3 sequences; roughly 14% occur once, and the top ten carry around an eighth. Source material: blood. The receptor's source is a woman aged 45 to 65 with Graves' ophthalmopathy. V gene TRBV27 combines with J gene TRBJ2-1; 9 bases match TRBD2. For the CDR3, the DNA is TGTGCCAGCAGTTTACGTATAGTGGGGGGGACTAGCATCCCCAATGAGCAGTTCTTC. Translating gives CASSLRIVGGTSIPNEQFF.